This is a list of T cell receptor beta chains from one sample in a study of blood T cell repertoires in COVID-19. Assay used: immunoSEQ multiplex PCR; TCRdb lists only in-frame clones, some missing. The table shows fewer than 300,000 clones, with roughly 80% occurring only once. Sample: peripheral blood. The receptors stem from a woman in her 70s with active or convalescent COVID-19. CDR3s include the opening cysteine and the closing phenylalanine or tryptophan. Fields, in order: J gene, V gene, clone size, CDR3 length, D gene, CDR3 protein, CDR3 DNA. D genes are given only for firm matches. Clone size, where shown, is once, few, many, or a class for clones that have expanded.

j_gene: TRBJ1-5
v_gene: TRBV10-3
abundance: -
len: 15
d_gene: -
CDR3aa: CAISDPWKGGQPQHF
CDR3nt: TGTGCCATCAGCGACCCTTGGAAAGGGGGACAGCCCCAGCATTTT

j_gene: TRBJ1-2
v_gene: TRBV6-1
abundance: -
len: 13
d_gene: -
CDR3aa: CASREGNGDGYTF
CDR3nt: TGTGCCAGCAGAGAAGGAAACGGAGATGGCTACACCTTC

j_gene: TRBJ1-6
v_gene: TRBV6-1
abundance: -
len: 15
d_gene: -
CDR3aa: CASSEGGSNNSPLHF
CDR3nt: TGTGCCAGCAGTGAAGGAGGCAGTAATAATTCACCCCTCCACTTT

j_gene: TRBJ2-2
v_gene: TRBV4-3
abundance: -
len: 15
d_gene: TRBD1
CDR3aa: CASSHRGQYTGELFF
CDR3nt: TGCGCCAGCAGCCACCGGGGACAGTACACCGGGGAGCTGTTTTTT

j_gene: TRBJ2-7
v_gene: TRBV5-6
abundance: -
len: 12
d_gene: -
CDR3aa: CASSSYSYEQYF
CDR3nt: TGTGCCAGCAGCTCCTACTCCTACGAGCAGTACTTC

j_gene: TRBJ2-3
v_gene: TRBV2
abundance: -
len: 14
d_gene: -
CDR3aa: CASSEGQSTDTQYF
CDR3nt: TGTGCCAGCAGTGAAGGACAGAGCACAGATACGCAGTATTTT

j_gene: TRBJ2-1
v_gene: TRBV11-2
abundance: -
len: 17
d_gene: TRBD2
CDR3aa: CASSFLTGGTNYNEQFF
CDR3nt: TGTGCCAGCAGCTTTTTAACGGGGGGAACAAACTACAATGAGCAGTTCTTC

j_gene: TRBJ1-4
v_gene: TRBV29-1
abundance: -
len: 11
d_gene: TRBD1
CDR3aa: CSADRGEKLFF
CDR3nt: TGCAGCGCTGACAGGGGTGAAAAACTGTTTTTT

j_gene: TRBJ2-5
v_gene: TRBV5-1
abundance: -
len: 13
d_gene: -
CDR3aa: CASSFGGAKTQYF
CDR3nt: TGCGCCAGCAGCTTTGGGGGCGCGAAGACCCAGTACTTC

j_gene: TRBJ2-3
v_gene: TRBV11-2
abundance: -
len: 17
d_gene: TRBD2
CDR3aa: CASSLVGGGPATDTQYF
CDR3nt: TGTGCCAGCAGCTTAGTCGGCGGGGGGCCGGCTACAGATACGCAGTATTTT

j_gene: TRBJ1-2
v_gene: TRBV14
abundance: -
len: 15
d_gene: -
CDR3aa: CASSRPGGGGYGYTF
CDR3nt: TGTGCCAGCAGCCGACCGGGGGGTGGAGGCTATGGCTACACCTTC

j_gene: TRBJ1-1
v_gene: TRBV7-2
abundance: once
len: 14
d_gene: -
CDR3aa: CASSYSGVYTEAFF
CDR3nt: TGTGCCAGCAGCTACTCAGGCGTCTACACTGAAGCTTTCTTT

j_gene: TRBJ2-1
v_gene: TRBV20-1
abundance: -
len: 15
d_gene: -
CDR3aa: CSASPGARSYNEQFF
CDR3nt: TGCAGTGCTAGTCCCGGTGCGCGGTCCTACAATGAGCAGTTCTTC

j_gene: TRBJ2-7
v_gene: TRBV6-2/TRBV6-3
abundance: -
len: 13
d_gene: -
CDR3aa: CASSSRFAYEQYF
CDR3nt: TGTGCCAGCAGTTCCCGGTTTGCCTACGAGCAGTACTTC

j_gene: TRBJ1-2
v_gene: TRBV19
abundance: -
len: 12
d_gene: -
CDR3aa: CASSRQNYGYTF
CDR3nt: TGTGCCAGTAGTAGACAGAACTATGGCTACACCTTC

j_gene: TRBJ2-5
v_gene: TRBV2
abundance: -
len: 13
d_gene: -
CDR3aa: CASSPERFETQYF
CDR3nt: TGTGCCAGCAGTCCCGAGAGGTTCGAGACCCAGTACTTC

j_gene: TRBJ2-1
v_gene: TRBV5-1
abundance: -
len: 16
d_gene: -
CDR3aa: CASSLELGLDYNEQFF
CDR3nt: TGCGCCAGCAGCTTGGAGTTGGGACTGGACTACAATGAGCAGTTCTTC

j_gene: TRBJ2-4
v_gene: TRBV29-1
abundance: once
len: 11
d_gene: -
CDR3aa: CSSGSGDIQYF
CDR3nt: TGCAGCAGTGGATCAGGGGACATTCAGTACTTC

j_gene: TRBJ2-2
v_gene: TRBV10-1
abundance: -
len: 18
d_gene: TRBD2
CDR3aa: CASRRAGTSGGAAGELFF
CDR3nt: TGCGCCAGCAGGAGGGCCGGGACTAGCGGGGGGGCCGCAGGGGAGCTGTTTTTT

j_gene: TRBJ2-7
v_gene: TRBV3-1/TRBV3-2
abundance: -
len: 17
d_gene: TRBD1
CDR3aa: CASSQAAWDRAFPEQYF
CDR3nt: TGTGCCAGCAGCCAAGCGGCTTGGGACAGGGCGTTTCCCGAGCAGTACTTC

j_gene: TRBJ2-5
v_gene: TRBV18
abundance: -
len: 14
d_gene: TRBD2
CDR3aa: CASSSPSGEETQYF
CDR3nt: TGTGCCAGCTCATCTCCTAGCGGGGAAGAGACCCAGTACTTC

j_gene: TRBJ1-1
v_gene: TRBV5-6
abundance: few
len: 12
d_gene: TRBD1
CDR3aa: CASSRDSTEAFF
CDR3nt: TGTGCCAGCAGCCGGGACAGCACTGAAGCTTTCTTT

j_gene: TRBJ1-2
v_gene: TRBV7-8
abundance: few
len: 13
d_gene: -
CDR3aa: CASSLDREDGYTF
CDR3nt: TGTGCCAGCAGCTTAGACAGGGAAGATGGCTACACCTTC

j_gene: TRBJ2-7
v_gene: TRBV28
abundance: -
len: 14
d_gene: TRBD1
CDR3aa: CASSLSDRVPLSDF
CDR3nt: TGTGCCAGCAGTTTATCGGACAGGGTACCCCTATCCGACTTC

j_gene: TRBJ2-2
v_gene: TRBV5-1
abundance: -
len: 14
d_gene: TRBD1
CDR3aa: CASSFGTGTGELFF
CDR3nt: TGCGCCAGCAGCTTCGGGACAGGGACCGGGGAGCTGTTTTTT

j_gene: TRBJ1-3
v_gene: TRBV4-3
abundance: -
len: 16
d_gene: TRBD1
CDR3aa: CASSQDNRGPGNTIYF
CDR3nt: TGCGCCAGCAGCCAAGACAACAGGGGGCCCGGAAACACCATATATTTT

j_gene: TRBJ2-6
v_gene: TRBV14
abundance: -
len: 17
d_gene: -
CDR3aa: CASSRGQGNSGANVLTF
CDR3nt: TGTGCCAGCAGCCGAGGGCAAGGGAACTCTGGGGCCAACGTCCTGACTTTC

j_gene: TRBJ1-1
v_gene: TRBV19
abundance: -
len: 12
d_gene: TRBD1
CDR3aa: CASHSTGRSAFF
CDR3nt: TGTGCCAGTCACTCGACAGGGAGAAGCGCTTTCTTT

j_gene: TRBJ2-3
v_gene: TRBV5-1
abundance: -
len: 14
d_gene: -
CDR3aa: CASSLGQDTDTQYF
CDR3nt: TGCGCCAGCAGCTTGGGACAGGACACAGATACGCAGTATTTT

j_gene: TRBJ2-1
v_gene: TRBV7-9
abundance: -
len: 17
d_gene: TRBD2
CDR3aa: CASTSPGGLDSYNEQFF
CDR3nt: TGTGCCAGCACCTCCCCGGGGGGACTAGATTCGTACAATGAGCAGTTCTTC

j_gene: TRBJ2-5
v_gene: TRBV2
abundance: -
len: 16
d_gene: -
CDR3aa: CASSGRDLFQGRTQYF
CDR3nt: TGTGCCAGCAGCGGCCGGGACTTATTTCAGGGAAGGACCCAGTACTTC

j_gene: TRBJ2-6
v_gene: TRBV2
abundance: -
len: 12
d_gene: -
CDR3aa: CASSPGANVLTF
CDR3nt: TGTGCCAGCTCCCCGGGGGCCAACGTCCTGACTTTC

j_gene: TRBJ2-5
v_gene: TRBV29-1
abundance: -
len: 16
d_gene: TRBD2
CDR3aa: CSVAVAGAMYQETQYF
CDR3nt: TGCAGCGTTGCGGTAGCGGGGGCCATGTACCAAGAGACCCAGTACTTC

j_gene: TRBJ2-3
v_gene: TRBV2
abundance: -
len: 15
d_gene: TRBD2
CDR3aa: CASSARTSGGDTQYF
CDR3nt: TGTGCCAGCAGTGCCCGGACTAGCGGGGGAGATACGCAGTATTTT

j_gene: TRBJ1-5
v_gene: TRBV6-5
abundance: -
len: 15
d_gene: TRBD1
CDR3aa: CASSSGTGSNQPQHF
CDR3nt: TGTGCCAGCAGTTCCGGGACAGGGAGCAATCAGCCCCAGCATTTT

j_gene: TRBJ2-7
v_gene: TRBV6-2/TRBV6-3
abundance: -
len: 14
d_gene: -
CDR3aa: CASSLRGTHYEQYF
CDR3nt: TGTGCCAGCAGCCTCCGGGGGACCCACTACGAGCAGTACTTC

j_gene: TRBJ2-2
v_gene: TRBV6-6
abundance: -
len: 14
d_gene: TRBD1
CDR3aa: CASCEAGGLGELFF
CDR3nt: TGTGCCAGTTGCGAGGCAGGGGGCCTCGGGGAGCTGTTTTTT

j_gene: TRBJ1-6
v_gene: TRBV3-1/TRBV3-2
abundance: -
len: 16
d_gene: TRBD1
CDR3aa: CASSQSPRQGESPLHF
CDR3nt: TGTGCCAGCAGCCAATCCCCTCGGCAGGGGGAGTCACCCCTCCACTTT

j_gene: TRBJ1-5
v_gene: TRBV28
abundance: -
len: 13
d_gene: -
CDR3aa: CASRSGINQPQHF
CDR3nt: TGTGCCAGCAGGTCAGGTATCAATCAGCCCCAGCATTTT

j_gene: TRBJ1-4
v_gene: TRBV20-1
abundance: few
len: 11
d_gene: -
CDR3aa: CSGYSNEKLFF
CDR3nt: TGCAGTGGGTATAGTAACGAAAAACTGTTTTTT

j_gene: TRBJ2-2
v_gene: TRBV29-1
abundance: -
len: 13
d_gene: -
CDR3aa: CSVEDFVAGELFF
CDR3nt: TGCAGCGTTGAAGATTTCGTCGCCGGGGAGCTGTTTTTT

j_gene: TRBJ2-1
v_gene: TRBV29-1
abundance: -
len: 15
d_gene: TRBD1
CDR3aa: CSVEGGQGPYNEQFF
CDR3nt: TGCAGCGTTGAAGGGGGACAGGGCCCCTACAATGAGCAGTTCTTC

j_gene: TRBJ1-2
v_gene: TRBV5-6
abundance: -
len: 15
d_gene: TRBD1
CDR3aa: CASRVTGQGVDGYTF
CDR3nt: TGTGCCAGCAGAGTGACGGGTCAGGGGGTAGATGGCTACACCTTC

j_gene: TRBJ2-2
v_gene: TRBV5-1
abundance: -
len: 16
d_gene: -
CDR3aa: CASSALGVSRTGELFF
CDR3nt: TGCGCCAGCAGCGCCCTCGGGGTTAGCCGGACCGGGGAGCTGTTTTTT

j_gene: TRBJ2-1
v_gene: TRBV18
abundance: -
len: 15
d_gene: TRBD2
CDR3aa: CASSASAGAYNEQFF
CDR3nt: TGTGCCAGCTCAGCCTCAGCGGGGGCTTACAATGAGCAGTTCTTC

j_gene: TRBJ2-5
v_gene: TRBV2
abundance: few
len: 13
d_gene: -
CDR3aa: CASRKDREETQYF
CDR3nt: TGTGCCAGCAGAAAGGACAGAGAAGAGACCCAGTACTTC

j_gene: TRBJ1-4
v_gene: TRBV6-5
abundance: once
len: 15
d_gene: TRBD1
CDR3aa: CASSYSKTGGGKLFF
CDR3nt: TGTGCCAGCAGTTACTCGAAGACAGGGGGCGGAAAACTGTTTTTT

j_gene: TRBJ1-3
v_gene: TRBV7-3
abundance: -
len: 15
d_gene: TRBD1
CDR3aa: CASSLRTGAGNTIYF
CDR3nt: TGTGCCAGCAGCTTAAGGACAGGGGCTGGAAACACCATATATTTT

j_gene: TRBJ2-7
v_gene: TRBV10-3
abundance: -
len: 12
d_gene: -
CDR3aa: CATGQNIYEQYF
CDR3nt: TGTGCCACCGGACAGAACATTTACGAGCAGTACTTC

j_gene: TRBJ2-3
v_gene: TRBV29-1
abundance: -
len: 14
d_gene: -
CDR3aa: CSVRQTSYTDTQYF
CDR3nt: TGCAGCGTTCGGCAGACAAGTTACACAGATACGCAGTATTTT

j_gene: TRBJ1-5
v_gene: TRBV9
abundance: -
len: 15
d_gene: TRBD1
CDR3aa: CASSATGSINQPQHF
CDR3nt: TGTGCCAGCAGCGCGACAGGGTCGATAAATCAGCCCCAGCATTTT

j_gene: TRBJ2-2
v_gene: TRBV6-5
abundance: -
len: 13
d_gene: -
CDR3aa: CASSYKATGELFF
CDR3nt: TGTGCCAGCAGTTACAAAGCCACCGGGGAGCTGTTTTTT

j_gene: TRBJ2-7
v_gene: TRBV11-2
abundance: many
len: 14
d_gene: TRBD2
CDR3aa: CASTLGEGAYEQYF
CDR3nt: TGTGCCAGCACCCTGGGGGAGGGCGCCTACGAGCAGTACTTC